The 25 T cell receptor beta chains given below trace back to one sample, sequenced in a study of shared clonotypes between healthy human individuals. This table comes from immunoSEQ multiplex PCR, and its TCRdb copy is limited to in-frame clones, with some not included. The table shows approximately 1,500,000 clones, with approximately 97% occurring only once. The sequencing input was naive CD4+ T cells sorted from blood. Subset specified: CD45RA+ positively selected. Receptor source: a man aged 25 to 40 in good health.

The chain uses TRBV7-2 and TRBJ1-5; no definite D call. The CDR3 is 16 residues long. Trimming took off 8 bases at V and 0 bases at J, with 17 bases between the two ends. The germline V gene has CDR1 SGHTA and CDR2 FQGNSA. The CDR3 spells CASAKRSSYSNQPQHF. In nucleotides, the CDR3 is TGTGCCAGCGCCAAACGGTCCTCTTATAGCAATCAGCCCCAGCATTTT.

V is TRBV5-1 and J is TRBJ1-1; D not certain. The CDR3 covers 14 residues. V was clipped by 3 bases and J by 5 bases, with 14 bases between them. Looked up from germline, CDR1 is SGHRS and CDR2 is YFSETQ. The CDR3 is CASSWYVGETEAFF. The CDR3 coding sequence is TGCGCCAGCAGCTGGTACGTCGGGGAAACTGAAGCTTTCTTT.

V usage is TRBV28 and J usage is TRBJ2-7; D may be TRBD1 or TRBD2 (6 bases each). Trimming took off 7 bases at V and 0 bases at J, with 16 bases between the two ends. The CDR3 sequence is 15 residues long. In germline, CDR1 is MDHEN, CDR2 SYDVKM. This chain's CDR3 is CASIGGTLSSYEQYF. The DNA of the CDR3 is TGTGCCAGCATAGGGGGGACCCTAAGCTCCTACGAGCAGTACTTC. Full variable domain (missing parts from reference TRBV28 and TRBJ2-7): DVKVTQSSRYLVKRTGEKVFLECVQDMDHENMFWYRQDPGLGLRLIYFSYDVKMKEKGDIPEGYSVSREKKERFSLILESASTNQTSMYLCASIGGTLSSYEQYFGPGTRLTVT.

The chain combines TRBV19 with TRBJ2-7; D gene unclear. The CDR3 has 15 amino acids. Germline V CDR1 and CDR2: LNHDA, SQIVND (reference sequence). V shed 3 bases and J shed 2 bases, with 14 bases lying between them. The CDR3: CASSIPTELTYEQYF. In DNA, the CDR3 is TGTGCCAGTAGTATCCCGACTGAGCTGACCTACGAGCAGTACTTC.

This clone was seen just once. The gene calls are TRBV5-1 and TRBJ2-1; 10 positions agree with TRBD2. The CDR3 length is 18 residues. CDR1 is SGHRS and CDR2 is YFSETQ in the germline V gene. V lost 1 base, J lost 1 base, and 8 bases stayed unmatched. As DNA, the CDR3 is TGCGCCAGCAGCTTGACCTTAGCGGGAGGTTATTCCTACAATGAGCAGTTCTTC. Residues: CASSLTLAGGYSYNEQFF.

This chain joins TRBV19 and TRBJ1-5; D remains ambiguous. Germline V CDR1 and CDR2: LNHDA, SQIVND (reference sequence). V lost 5 bases and J 3 bases, leaving 11 bases between the germline ends. The CDR3 has 14 amino acids. CDR3 sequence reads: CASSGPALNQPQHF. The CDR3, as DNA: TGTGCCAGTAGTGGTCCTGCCCTCAATCAGCCCCAGCATTTT.

The table lists this clone with a few counts. The V call is TRBV7-6, the J call TRBJ1-5, with D hard to call. The CDR3 spans 13 residues. CDR1 and CDR2 (germline): SGHVS, FNYEAQ. V was clipped by 3 bases and J by 5 bases, with 8 bases between them. The CDR3 loop reads CASSFSGDQPQHF. The CDR3 coding sequence is TGTGCCAGCAGCTTTTCGGGCGATCAGCCCCAGCATTTT. Variable domain in full (rest from reference TRBV7-6 and TRBJ1-5): GAGVSQSPRYKVTKRGQDVALRCDPISGHVSLYWYRQALGQGPEFLTYFNYEAQQDKSGLPNDRFSAERPEGSISTLTIQRTEQRDSAMYRCASSFSGDQPQHFGDGTRLSIL.

The V gene is TRBV9, the J gene TRBJ2-7; D is perhaps TRBD2 (5 bases). Germline-derived CDR1 and CDR2 are SGDLS and YYNGEE. This CDR3 region has 17 residues. V lost 0 bases and J 2 bases, leaving 18 bases between the germline ends. In nucleotides, the CDR3 is TGTGCCAGCAGCGTAGCTCCTTTGGTTAGCGCAGCCTACGAGCAGTACTTC. This gives the protein CASSVAPLVSAAYEQYF.

The chain employs TRBV10-2 and TRBJ1-4; D is possibly TRBD1 (5 bases). This CDR3 has 13 amino acids. V gave up 8 bases and J gave up 11 bases, with 18 bases separating them. CDR1 is WSHSY, CDR2 SAAADI, per germline. The CDR3 spells CASQLGTGGKLFF. The CDR3 DNA sequence: TGCGCCAGCCAATTAGGGACTGGCGGGAAACTGTTTTTT.

Concerning this clone: At one end, the junction sequence differs from germline, possibly due to a read error. The chain uses TRBV18 and TRBJ1-3; 8 nucleotides agree with TRBD1. The CDR3 contains 16 residues. Germline V gene data show CDR1 as KGHSH and CDR2 as LQKENI. The DNA of the CDR3 is TGTGCCAGCTCACCGGTACCCGGGACAGGAGTGACCTTTTCGGATTTT. It yields the protein CASSPVPGTGVTFSDF.

Only one count was recorded for this clone. The CDR3 DNA is TGCAGCGTTGAAGGGACAGGGGGCCGAACAGATACGCAGTATTTT. This codes for CSVEGTGGRTDTQYF. The chain has TRBV29-1 and TRBJ2-3; 11 bases map to TRBD1. Germline V CDR1 and CDR2: SQVTM, ANQGSEA. The CDR3 is 15 residues long. V was pared by 1 base and J by 3 bases, with 3 bases of the junction left unmatched.

J is TRBJ2-2 and V is TRBV11-2, with a tentative D call TRBD1 (5 bases). Germline CDR1 reads SGHAT; CDR2 reads FQNNGV. This CDR3 spans 11 amino acids. V was shortened by 0 bases and J by 13 bases, with 6 bases between the two germline ends. Here the CDR3 reads CASSLDRGLFF. In DNA, the CDR3 is TGTGCCAGCAGCTTAGATAGGGGGCTGTTTTTT.

This chain links TRBV9 with TRBJ2-1; 12 positions agree with TRBD2. CDR1 is SGDLS, CDR2 YYNGEE, per germline. Trimming removed 0 bases from V and 2 bases from J; junction bases left unmatched: 9. The CDR3 has 19 residues. The CDR3 loop is CASSVGPLLAGGPYNEQFF. The DNA of the CDR3 is TGTGCCAGCAGCGTAGGCCCCCTACTAGCGGGAGGCCCCTACAATGAGCAGTTCTTC.

The chain couples TRBV28 to TRBJ2-6; 12 positions agree with TRBD1. CDR1 is MDHEN and CDR2 is SYDVKM in the germline V gene. This CDR3 is 23 amino acids long. J lost 0 bases, V lost 5 bases, and 20 bases had no gene match. The CDR3 loop is CASSLTGTGGVFRIGSGANVLTF. The CDR3 DNA sequence: TGTGCCAGCAGTCTCACCGGGACAGGGGGCGTCTTTAGGATCGGCTCTGGGGCCAACGTCCTGACTTTC.

The rearrangement uses TRBV5-1 and TRBJ2-1; D is perhaps TRBD2 (5 bases). This CDR3 region has 12 residues. V was clipped by 4 bases and J by 6 bases, with 8 bases between them. Germline CDR1 SGHRS, CDR2 YFSETQ. The CDR3 here is CASSPEGNEQFF. CDR3 DNA sequence: TGCGCCAGCAGCCCCGAGGGCAATGAGCAGTTCTTC.

The chain has TRBV11-3 and TRBJ2-7; D uncertain. Per the germline V gene, CDR1 is SGHNT and CDR2 is YENEEA. Trimming cost V 1 base and J 6 bases, with 19 bases left between them. There are 16 residues in the CDR3. Written as DNA, the CDR3 is TGTGCCAGCAGCTTAGGATATCCGCGAGGCACTCTCGAGCAGTACTTC. As protein: CASSLGYPRGTLEQYF.

The chain combines TRBV28 with TRBJ2-7; D might be TRBD2 (6 bases). The CDR3 has 14 amino acids. Germline-derived CDR1 and CDR2 are MDHEN and SYDVKM. V lost 6 bases and J lost 6, with 18 bases in between. CDR3 in DNA: TGTGCCAGCAGCCCTGGAGGGTGGGGAGCCGAGCAGTACTTC. As protein: CASSPGGWGAEQYF.

V is TRBV19 and J is TRBJ2-7; D perhaps matches TRBD1 (5 bases). Trimming took 8 bases from V and 5 from J, leaving 16 bases between them. The CDR3 is 13 amino acids. CDR1 is LNHDA, CDR2 SQIVND, per germline (reference sequence). This chain's CDR3 is CASRNSGSHEQYF. CDR3 coding DNA: TGTGCCAGTCGAAACTCAGGGTCCCACGAGCAGTACTTC. Supplemented by reference TRBV19 and TRBJ2-7, the full variable domain reads DGGITQSPKYLFRKEGQNVTLSCEQNLNHDAMYWYRQDPGQGLRLIYYSQIVNDFQKGDIAEGYSVSREKKESFPLTVTSAQKNPTAFYLCASRNSGSHEQYFGPGTRLTVT.

The chain employs TRBV19 and TRBJ1-2; no firm D call. The V end was cut by 5 bases, the J end by 5 bases, with 24 bases between. The length of the CDR3 is 17 residues. Germline assignment: CDR1 LNHDA and CDR2 SQIVND (reference sequence). Here the CDR3 reads CASSFVNWASEGYGYTF. CDR3 sequence (DNA): TGTGCCAGTAGTTTCGTCAACTGGGCATCGGAAGGGTATGGCTACACCTTC.

The chain recombines TRBV14 with TRBJ2-7; the match to TRBD2 covers 7 bases. V was clipped by 3 bases and J by 7 bases; unmatched bases: 12. The CDR3 contains 15 residues. Germline CDR1 is SGHDN and CDR2 is FVKESK. The CDR3 is CASSHRAGGGAEQYF. The DNA for the CDR3 is TGTGCCAGCAGCCATCGTGCCGGCGGGGGAGCGGAGCAGTACTTC.

This chain joins TRBV27 and TRBJ2-1, with D hard to call. The CDR3 totals 17 residues. Trimming removed 2 bases at V and 0 bases at J, with 14 bases between. In germline, CDR1 is MNHEY, CDR2 SMNVEV (reference sequence). This CDR3 is CASSLTPGGDSYNEQFF. The CDR3 DNA sequence: TGTGCCAGCAGTTTAACCCCCGGCGGAGACTCCTACAATGAGCAGTTCTTC.

The genes are TRBV5-1 and TRBJ1-1, with 9 nucleotides matching TRBD1. The CDR3 has 14 amino acids. The germline V gene encodes CDR1 SGHRS and CDR2 YFSETQ. The trim removed 4 bases at V and 4 bases at J, leaving 5 bases unmatched. In DNA, the CDR3 is TGCGCCAGCAGCCGGACAGGGGACAGCACTGAAGCTTTCTTT. As protein: CASSRTGDSTEAFF.

About this clone: An end of the junction differs from the germline gene, which may be a read error. The CDR3 DNA is TGTGCCAGCAGGGAAGGACAGGGGGTCAGCAATCAGCCCCAGCATTTT. Its translation is CASREGQGVSNQPQHF. V and J are TRBV2 and TRBJ1-5; 10 bases map to TRBD1. The length of the CDR3 is 16 residues. CDR1 and CDR2 (germline): SNHLY, FYNNEI.

V usage is TRBV11-2 and J usage is TRBJ1-1, with 8 bases lining up with TRBD1. Trimming removed 5 bases from V and 4 bases from J; junction bases left unmatched: 9. Germline-derived CDR1 and CDR2 are SGHAT and FQNNGV. The CDR3 is 15 residues long. The CDR3: CASSTGQGWVTEAFF. DNA for the CDR3: TGTGCCAGCAGCACCGGACAGGGTTGGGTCACTGAAGCTTTCTTT.

The genes are TRBV6-6 and TRBJ2-7; 9 bases line up with TRBD1. The V and J ends lost 10 bases and 7 bases, in that order; junction bases with no gene match: 17. The CDR3 totals 15 residues. The V gene's germline CDR1 is MNHNY and CDR2 SVGAGI (reference sequence). The CDR3 here is CATVDPGQGLREQYF. CDR3 DNA sequence: TGTGCCACCGTAGATCCGGGACAGGGTCTCCGGGAGCAGTACTTC.